This T cell receptor beta chain was captured in a study of blood T cell repertoires in COVID-19. Study context: The analysed material was cDNA or gDNA that came from T cells, B-cell-depleted T cells, or PBMCs.

Sequenced by immunoSEQ multiplex PCR; TCRdb stores in-frame clones only, minus some. The table records over 100,000 clones, about 78% of them present only once. The germline V gene encodes CDR1 ENHRY and CDR2 SYGVKD. V lost 8 bases to trimming and J lost 1 base, with 5 bases between them. This CDR3 has 11 residues. This clonotype was obtained from a human donor in a cohort sampled during active or convalescent COVID-19. V gene TRBV10-3 combines with J gene TRBJ1-1; D unclear. The specimen sequenced was peripheral blood. CDR3 DNA: TGTGCCATCGCGGAGAACACTGAAGCTTTCTTT. Residues: CAIAENTEAFF.